These 30 T cell receptor beta chains originate from one sample sequenced in a study of T cells in Graves' hyperthyroidism and ophthalmopathy (dated by TCRdb to between 2018 and 2021). The library was obtained by multiplex PCR. Sequenced on an Illumina HiSeq 2000. The TCR beta CDR3 regions were amplified from RNA transcripts. For the first round of RT-PCR on the TCR CDR3, the HTBI primer set was used together with the Qiagen OneStep RT-PCR kit. Using fastp trimming at Q25 and MiXCR clonotype assembly, TCRdb reanalyzed the public sequencing data and kept in-frame beta chains. Rows matching on CDR3 protein sequence are summarized as one entry with the most common DNA and genes. The sample table shows 500,000 to 600,000 distinct CDR3 sequences, and over 45% are seen once. The biggest ten clones account for around two fifths of the sample. The sequenced sample was peripheral blood or thyroid tissue (not recorded which). These receptors were taken from an adult woman with Graves' disease, either hyperthyroidism or ophthalmopathy (not recorded which).

V and J are TRBV10-3 and TRBJ2-3; 7 bases agree with TRBD2. CDR1 ENHRY and CDR2 SYGVKD come from the germline V gene. The ends lost 7 bases at V and 3 bases at J; junction bases unmatched: 4. This CDR3 region has 13 residues. Written as DNA, the CDR3 is TGTGCCATCATGGAGGGAGGGACAGATACGCAGTATTTT. As protein: CAIMEGGTDTQYF.

The CDR3 sequence: CASSGFGERGYTF. CDR3 sequence (DNA): TGTGCCAGCAGCGGCTTTGGGGAGAGGGGCTACACCTTC. The gene calls are TRBV7-8 and TRBJ1-2; D not certain. Germline V lookup: CDR1 SGHVS, CDR2 FQNEAQ. V gave up 5 bases and J gave up 8 bases, with 15 bases separating them. The length of the CDR3 is 13 residues.

With respect to this clonotype: One junction end does not reproduce the germline sequence, and a read error may be involved. The chain is built from TRBV2 and TRBJ1-5, with no clear D. The germline V gene has CDR1 SNHLY and CDR2 FYNNEI. This CDR3 comprises 15 residues. The CDR3 sequence: CANSETRSSNQPQHF. The DNA for the CDR3 is TGTGCCAACAGTGAAACCAGGAGCAGCAATCAGCCCCAGCATTTT.

CDR3 DNA sequence: TGTGCCAGCAGCTCCCAGACCACTTCGAACTATGGCTACACCTTC. This gives the protein CASSSQTTSNYGYTF. The chain is built from TRBV7-9 and TRBJ1-2; no firm D call. The CDR3 is 15 amino acids. With 4 bases removed from V and 2 bases from J, the gap between germline ends came to 14 bases. Per germline, CDR1 SEHNR and CDR2 FQNEAQ (reference sequence).

The rearrangement joins TRBV29-1 to TRBJ2-3; 7 bases map to TRBD1. Germline assignment: CDR1 SQVTM and CDR2 ANQGSEA. CDR3 size: 14 residues. The ends lost 8 bases at V and 1 base at J; junction bases unmatched: 9. Written as DNA, the CDR3 is TGCAGCCTCAGACAGGGTGGCCGCACAGATACGCAGTATTTT. As protein: CSLRQGGRTDTQYF.

This sequence joins TRBV3-1 and TRBJ2-5, with a weak D call TRBD1 (5 bases). Germline loops: CDR1 LGHDT, CDR2 YNNKEL (reference sequence). The CDR3 is 14 amino acids. Trimming left V 5 bases short and J 4 bases short, with 14 bases between. The CDR3 here is CASSLLQGVETQYF. In DNA, the CDR3 is TGTGCCAGCAGCTTGTTGCAAGGGGTAGAGACCCAGTACTTC.

This clonotype showed up many times. This chain joins TRBV5-1 and TRBJ1-4, with a tentative D call TRBD1 (5 bases). V was clipped by 4 bases and J by 3 bases, with 16 bases between them. Germline V gives CDR1 SGHRS, CDR2 YFSETQ. The CDR3 is 16 residues long. Written as DNA, the CDR3 is TGCGCCAGCAGCCTCCCTCAGGGTACGGCTAATGAAAAACTGTTTTTT. Translation: CASSLPQGTANEKLFF.

The chain carries TRBV10-3 and TRBJ1-2, with TRBD1 as a possible D gene (5 bases). Germline loops: CDR1 ENHRY, CDR2 SYGVKD. This CDR3 contains 12 residues. Deletions cut 3 bases from V and 4 bases from J, with 6 bases between. The CDR3 loop reads CAISEDSYGYTF. DNA for the CDR3: TGTGCCATCAGTGAAGACAGCTATGGCTACACCTTC.

This clonotype was detected ten times or more. V gene TRBV6-2 or TRBV6-3 combines with J gene TRBJ1-2; tentatively, D is TRBD1 (5 bases). The CDR3 is made up of 16 amino acids. The V gene lost 2 bases and the J gene lost 2 bases, with 15 bases spanning the gap. Per germline, CDR1 MNHEY and CDR2 SVGEGT. DNA of the CDR3: TGTGCCAGCAGTTACCCTGGGGCGAGTCTGAACTATGGCTACACCTTC. Protein: CASSYPGASLNYGYTF.

With respect to this clonotype: This may be a read error: a much more frequent sequence differs by one nucleotide. The genes are TRBV4-3 and TRBJ1-2, with 7 positions matching TRBD1. The CDR3 spans 13 residues. V was clipped by 4 bases and J by 4 bases; unmatched bases: 3. Germline CDR1 and CDR2: LGHNA and YSLEER. The CDR3 nucleotides read TGCGCCAGCAGCCGACAGGGACTCTATGGCTACACCTTC. Translated, it gives CASSRQGLYGYTF.

This chain connects TRBV15 to TRBJ1-1; no clear D. The CDR3 has 14 residues. The V end was cut by 6 bases, the J end by 5 bases, with 16 bases between. Germline V gives CDR1 LNHNV, CDR2 YYDKDF (reference sequence). The CDR3 sequence: CATRDLRPETEAFF. Written as DNA, the CDR3 is TGTGCCACCAGGGATCTCAGACCAGAAACTGAAGCTTTCTTT.

This sequence joins TRBV7-2 and TRBJ1-2, with 9 bases aligning to TRBD1. The CDR3 covers 12 residues. V was clipped by 5 bases and J by 12 bases; unmatched bases: 7. The germline gives CDR1 SGHTA, CDR2 FQGNSA. This CDR3 is CASSAPGQGDTF. The CDR3 nucleotides read TGTGCCAGCAGCGCCCCGGGACAGGGAGACACCTTC.

This clonotype was seen ten or more times. The rearrangement joins TRBV20-1 to TRBJ1-2, with TRBD1 as a possible D gene (6 bases). The CDR3 contains 16 residues. Trimming removed 0 bases from V and 8 bases from J, with 22 bases in between. The V gene's germline CDR1 is DFQATT and CDR2 SNEGSKA (reference sequence). Here the CDR3 reads CSAREGAGRLSEGYTF. The CDR3 DNA reads as TGCAGTGCTAGAGAGGGGGCAGGGCGGTTATCCGAAGGCTACACCTTC.

The J gene is TRBJ1-1, the V gene TRBV10-3, with TRBD1 matching 9 bases. CDR1 and CDR2 (germline): ENHRY, SYGVKD. V lost 0 bases, J lost 8 bases, and 1 base stayed unmatched. This CDR3 contains 13 residues. The CDR3 reads CAISESGTGEAFF. For the CDR3, the DNA is TGTGCCATCAGTGAGTCGGGGACAGGGGAAGCTTTCTTT.

The chain has TRBV6-5 and TRBJ1-1; possible D gene TRBD1, 6 bases. The germline V gene has CDR1 MNHEY and CDR2 SVGAGI. The V gene lost 10 bases and the J gene lost 0 bases, with 12 bases spanning the gap. The CDR3 sequence is 13 residues long. CDR3 nucleotide sequence: TGTGCCACCGAAACAGGGATGAACACTGAAGCTTTCTTT. Protein sequence: CATETGMNTEAFF.

Turning to this clonotype: This may be a read error, as it is one base from a much larger clone. The CDR3 ends on some other residue instead of the conserved phenylalanine or tryptophan, so this is likely a read error. The gene calls are TRBV19 and TRBJ2-7, with 8 bases lining up with TRBD2. The J segment lost 0 bases and the V segment lost 3 bases, leaving 4 bases of the junction unmatched. CDR3 length: 15 amino acids. Looked up from germline, CDR1 is LNHDA and CDR2 is SQIVND (reference sequence). The CDR3 loop is CASSIGGRSSYEQYL. CDR3 in DNA: TGTGCCAGTAGTATCGGCGGGAGGAGCTCCTACGAGCAGTACCTC.

V is TRBV29-1 and J is TRBJ2-6, with TRBD2 identical over 8 bases. The CDR3 loop spans 15 amino acids. With V trimmed by 1 base and J by 1 base, 0 bases remained unmatched. Germline CDR1 SQVTM, CDR2 ANQGSEA. The CDR3 bases are TGCAGCGTTGAAGCGGGAGGGTCTGGGGCCAACGTCCTGACTTTC. This encodes CSVEAGGSGANVLTF. Drawing the rest from reference TRBV29-1 and TRBJ2-6, the complete variable domain is SAVISQKPSRDICQRGTSLTIQCQVDSQVTMMFWYRQQPGQSLTLIATANQGSEATYESGFVIDKFPISRPNLTFSTLTVSNMSPEDSSIYLCSVEAGGSGANVLTFGAGSRLTVL.

This clonotype was recorded a few times. The chain combines TRBV6-2 or TRBV6-3 with TRBJ1-2; perhaps TRBD1 as D (6 bases). Germline V gene lookup returns CDR1 MNHEY and CDR2 SVGEGT. The CDR3 covers 15 residues. V was clipped by 7 bases and J by 5 bases, with 20 bases between them. The CDR3 DNA sequence: TGTGCCAGCATTTCCTCCGGGACATTTCCATATGGCTACACCTTC. As protein: CASISSGTFPYGYTF.

The chain combines TRBV10-3 with TRBJ1-2; TRBD1 might be the D (5 bases). The CDR3 has 11 residues. Trimming pared 3 bases from V and 8 bases from J, leaving 7 bases between. Germline CDR1 reads ENHRY; CDR2 reads SYGVKD. The CDR3 DNA reads TGTGCCATCAGTGATGGGGCAGGCTACACCTTC. Protein product: CAISDGAGYTF.

Points on this clonotype: Compared with germline, one end of the junction differs, possibly owing to a read error. The CDR3 region has the DNA TGCAATGCTGTTCGGGCGGGACCGTACAATGAGCAGTTCTTC. This codes for CNAVRAGPYNEQFF. The chain joins TRBV20-1 to TRBJ2-1, with a tentative D call TRBD2 (6 bases). The CDR3 runs 14 residues. CDR1 and CDR2 from the germline V gene are DFQATT and SNEGSKA (reference sequence).

This clonotype came up many times. The V and J genes are TRBV12-3 or TRBV12-4 and TRBJ1-4; the D gene is possibly TRBD1 (5 bases). V shed 5 bases and J shed 4 bases, with 14 bases lying between them. The CDR3 runs 15 residues. CDR3 DNA: TGTGCCAGCAGTCCTGGACGGGGCATTAATGAAAAACTGTTTTTT. Its translation is CASSPGRGINEKLFF.

This clonotype was counted many times. The chain is built from TRBV2 and TRBJ2-2, with a possible D match to TRBD2 (5 bases). The V gene's germline CDR1 is SNHLY and CDR2 FYNNEI. Between the trimmed V and J ends, which lost 7 bases and 4 bases, there was a span of 16 bases. The CDR3 is 15 residues long. CDR3 loop: CASKRYTSGTGELFF. In nucleotides, the CDR3 is TGTGCCAGCAAGCGGTACACTAGTGGCACCGGGGAGCTGTTTTTT.

This clonotype was recorded a few times. Given a much more abundant clone one base away, this may be a read error. The chain couples TRBV29-1 to TRBJ2-7; no definite D call. Germline V CDR1 and CDR2: SQVTM, ANQGSEA. The CDR3 length is 14 residues. V gave up 5 bases and J gave up 5 bases, with 19 bases separating them. The CDR3 nucleotides read TGCAGCGTTCGCGGCCACCAATCCCGGGACGAGCAGTACGTC. Amino acid sequence: CSVRGHQSRDEQYV.

This clonotype was recorded at least ten times. V and J are TRBV4-3 and TRBJ1-1, with D possibly matching TRBD1 (5 bases). V lost 8 bases and J lost 4, with 17 bases in between. The CDR3 sequence is 14 residues long. The germline CDR1 and CDR2 sequences are LGHNA and YSLEER. CDR3 coding DNA: TGCGCCAGCTGCCGGGACCGCGGGGGCACTGAAGCTTTCTTT. Residues: CASCRDRGGTEAFF.

Many counts were recorded for this clonotype. V usage is TRBV29-1 and J usage is TRBJ1-3; 8 positions match TRBD1. The CDR3 extends over 13 amino acids. V shed 3 bases, J shed 8 bases, and the junction held 6 bases outside the gene matches. CDR1 is SQVTM, CDR2 ANQGSEA, per germline. In nucleotides, the CDR3 is TGCAGCGTTGATGGCCAGGGGGCAGACACCATATATTTT. Protein product: CSVDGQGADTIYF.

V usage is TRBV5-8 and J usage is TRBJ2-5; D remains ambiguous. Between the trimmed V and J ends, which lost 0 bases and 3 bases, there was a span of 12 bases. Per the germline V gene, CDR1 is SGHTS and CDR2 is YDEGEE. The CDR3 is made up of 15 amino acids. CDR3 in DNA: TGTGCCAGCAGCTTGGAGAGACGGGCTGAAGAGACCCAGTACTTC. Translating it yields CASSLERRAEETQYF.

CDR3 in amino acids: CASSYSTGSWATEAFF. Written as DNA, the CDR3 is TGTGCCAGCAGTTACTCGACAGGGTCTTGGGCCACTGAAGCTTTCTTT. The rearrangement uses TRBV6-5 and TRBJ1-1; TRBD1 matches 7 bases. The CDR3 runs 16 residues. V dropped 0 bases and J dropped 4; count of bases not matched to a gene: 8. Germline V gives CDR1 MNHEY, CDR2 SVGAGI.

The rearrangement joins TRBV29-1 to TRBJ2-5, with TRBD2 matching 12 bases. The J call could be wrong; TRBJ2-7 is a better fit for the DNA end. CDR1 is SQVTM, CDR2 ANQGSEA, per germline. The CDR3 extends over 15 amino acids. The CDR3 spells CSAQSGLAGGNEQYF. The CDR3, as DNA: TGCAGCGCCCAAAGCGGCCTAGCGGGGGGGAACGAGCAGTACTTC.

This rearrangement joins TRBV7-6 to TRBJ2-7; tentatively, D is TRBD1 (6 bases). Germline assignment: CDR1 SGHVS and CDR2 FNYEAQ. The CDR3 is 12 amino acids. Trimming stripped 5 bases from V and 13 bases from J, with 18 bases between. As DNA, the CDR3 is TGTGCCAGCAGCCTCCTTGGGGGACATCATTACTTC. Translated: CASSLLGGHHYF.

This clonotype was seen at least ten times. The V call is TRBV15, the J call TRBJ1-2; 9 bases line up with TRBD1. The CDR3 covers 14 residues. The trim removed 2 bases at V and 4 bases at J, leaving 2 bases unmatched. Germline CDR1 reads LNHNV; CDR2 reads YYDKDF (reference sequence). DNA for the CDR3: TGTGCCACCAGCAGAACAGGGGGCAGCTATGGCTACACCTTC. This translates into CATSRTGGSYGYTF.